This T cell receptor (beta chain) derives from a study of shared clonotypes between healthy human individuals. Study at large: Each donor had three CD4 naive, three CD4 memory, two CD8 naive and one CD8 memory plate.

Germline CDR1 reads MNHNY; CDR2 reads SVGAGI (reference sequence). V was clipped by 2 bases and J by 1 base, with 9 bases between them. This CDR3 has 15 amino acids. DNA at roughly 0.2 ug, tens of thousands of T cell genomes, went into sorted-subset replicate PCRs. Sequenced by immunoSEQ multiplex PCR; TCRdb stores in-frame clones only, minus some. The sample yields 1.5 million to 2.5 million clones, about 95% seen once. Naive CD8 cells were CD45RO-negative, positively selected for CCR7, excluding terminally differentiated effector memory CD45RA+ cells. The sequence derives from a man aged 18 to 30 in good health. The chain links TRBV6-6 to TRBJ1-5, with a tentative D call TRBD1 (5 bases). The sample consisted of naive CD8+ T cells sorted from blood. CDR3 amino acids: CASSYGTGSNQPQHF. The CDR3 region has the DNA TGTGCCAGCAGTTACGGCACAGGAAGCAATCAGCCCCAGCATTTT.